This entry describes one T cell receptor beta chain. Its antigen remains unknown. The sample is drawn from a study of blood T cells in healthy people across ages. Study-level background: About one barcoded TCR beta cDNA was captured per two T cells. Study-wide findings and caveats: Older age went with lower TCR beta diversity per million T cells, in a roughly linear way.

A second PCR, run for roughly 7 to 11 cycles, used a sample-barcoded 5' primer plus a J-beta primer mix. MiXCR was run by TCRdb on the 5' RACE reads, yielding one entry per CDR3 protein. The data show more than 900,000 distinct CDR3 sequences, around 29% seen once. With 5 bases removed from V and 0 bases from J, the gap between germline ends came to 11 bases. Germline assignment: CDR1 SEHNR and CDR2 FQNEAQ (reference sequence). The CDR3 is made up of 15 amino acids. The sample also formed part of further work on T cells of mothers and their children. This second study notes: Primer M1S, used in the second PCR, introduced sample barcodes and 2-4 random nucleotides. Overlap in related mother-child pairs always slightly exceeded unrelated pairs, never significantly.

The receptor's source is a woman between 40 and 55 years old in good health. This chain uses TRBV7-9 with TRBJ2-1; D may be TRBD2 (6 bases). Material: blood. The CDR3 is CASSAGLPSYNEQFF. In nucleotides, the CDR3 is TGTGCCAGCAGCGCTGGACTACCCTCCTACAATGAGCAGTTCTTC. The whole variable domain, remainder taken from reference TRBV7-9 and TRBJ2-1, is DTGVSQNPRHKITKRGQNVTFRCDPISEHNRLYWYRQTLGQGPEFLTYFQNEAQLEKSRLLSDRFSAERPKGSFSTLEIQRTEQGDSAMYLCASSAGLPSYNEQFFGPGTRLTVL.